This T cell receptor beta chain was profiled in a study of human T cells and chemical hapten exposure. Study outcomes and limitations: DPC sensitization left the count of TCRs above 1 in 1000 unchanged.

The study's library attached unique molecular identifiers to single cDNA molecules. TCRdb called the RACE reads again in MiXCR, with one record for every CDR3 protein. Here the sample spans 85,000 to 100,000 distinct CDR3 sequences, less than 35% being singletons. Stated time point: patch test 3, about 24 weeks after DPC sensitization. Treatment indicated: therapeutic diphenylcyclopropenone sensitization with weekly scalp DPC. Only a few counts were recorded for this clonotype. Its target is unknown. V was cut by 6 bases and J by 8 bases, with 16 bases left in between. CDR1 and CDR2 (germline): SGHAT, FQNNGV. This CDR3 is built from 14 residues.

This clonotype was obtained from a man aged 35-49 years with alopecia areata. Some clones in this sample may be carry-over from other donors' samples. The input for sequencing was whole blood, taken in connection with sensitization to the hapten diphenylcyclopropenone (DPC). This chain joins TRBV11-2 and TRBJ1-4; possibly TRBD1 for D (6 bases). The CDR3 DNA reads TGTGCCAGCAGTGTCGGGGGGCTACGAGAAAAACTGTTTTTT. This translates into CASSVGGLREKLFF.